This T cell receptor (beta chain) emerged from a study of OX40 agonist ivuxolimab in advanced cancers. About the study as a whole: Ivuxolimab, which targeted the costimulatory receptor OX40 (CD134), was an agonistic, fully human IgG2 monoclonal antibody. Of the roughly 52 dose-escalation patients, hepatocellular carcinoma was present in some 19, melanoma in some 15, renal cell carcinoma in 9 and head and neck cancer in 9. Prior anti-PD-1, anti-PD-L1 or anti-CTLA-4 therapy was permitted, and checkpoint inhibitors had been received by less than 45% of dose-escalation patients. The point of sequencing TCRbeta in the periphery was to test whether ivuxolimab changed TCR sequence diversity and drove clonal T-cell expansion. Partial responses occurred in three dose-escalation patients: two with cutaneous melanoma and one with hepatocellular carcinoma. The paper covers the monotherapy dose-escalation part of the phase I ivuxolimab trial, which included N of about 50 patients. In the dose-escalation cohort, 82.7% of patients were male, and the mean age was 60 years with a range of roughly 20 to 79. Intravenous ivuxolimab was administered to patients every 2 weeks at six dose levels: 0.01, 0.1, 0.3, 1.5, 3 and 10 mg/kg.

In the germline V gene, CDR1 corresponds to SGHVS and CDR2 to FQNEAQ. From the cysteine up to the phenylalanine, the CDR3 has a length of 15 residues. Only the CDR3 DNA is retained, 45 bases long and in frame from the first base. Unmatched junction bases come to 8, with V trimmed by 8 bases and J by 0 bases. Patients with a history of autoimmune disease or receiving systemic immunosuppression were excluded from the trial. Peripheral blood for TCR sequencing was drawn from every dose cohort at baseline, at cycle 4 day 1 and at cycle 7 day 1. Samples came from an open-label, multicenter, first-in-human phase I dose-escalation trial of ivuxolimab. Adults with locally advanced or metastatic melanoma, renal cell, hepatocellular, or head and neck squamous cell carcinoma were enrolled in the trial. Before TCR sequencing, CD4+ and CD8+ T cells were separately sorted from peripheral blood. Broader findings and caveats from the paper: After ivuxolimab, expanded clones were on average more numerous among CD8+ T cells than among CD4+ T cells. Clonal expansion of both CD4+ and CD8+ blood T cells was observed from baseline to week 6 at doses 0.1 to 3.0 mg/kg. In partial responders in the 0.1-3.0 mg/kg groups, normalized peripheral clonal expansion was found to be among the lowest, especially among CD8+ T cells. Antigen specificity was not determined for the clonally expanded peripheral T cells. Low levels of normalized T-cell clonal expansion were also shown by some nonresponding patients.

Genomic DNA was extracted from sorted cells for sequencing of the TCRbeta CDR3 region. The immunoSEQ Assay was used to sequence the TCRbeta CDR3 regions. Entries here come from immuneACCESS through TCRdb and include only in-frame sequences with V and J called. Some clones fail to appear in such tables; in the studies checked, an unresolved V gene covers under half of the shortfall, and the cause of the remainder is unknown. The sample table holds around 65,000 clones, of which around 80% were seen once. Of the sample, 2% to 2.5% is held by the ten largest clones. In regard to this clone: It lacks a known antigen. Per-base quality was not reported, and no clone a single base away is much larger than it.

The receptor comes from an adult with an advanced solid tumor such as melanoma, head and neck, liver or kidney cancer. The sample in question was CD4+ or CD8+ T cells sorted from blood, obtained in a trial of the OX40 agonist ivuxolimab. The chain joins TRBV7-8 to TRBJ2-7, with 9 bases aligning to TRBD2. Here is the DNA: TGTGCCAGCCAGTGGGCGGGGGGGATCTCCTACGAGCAGTACTTC. Translated, this gives CASQWAGGISYEQYF.